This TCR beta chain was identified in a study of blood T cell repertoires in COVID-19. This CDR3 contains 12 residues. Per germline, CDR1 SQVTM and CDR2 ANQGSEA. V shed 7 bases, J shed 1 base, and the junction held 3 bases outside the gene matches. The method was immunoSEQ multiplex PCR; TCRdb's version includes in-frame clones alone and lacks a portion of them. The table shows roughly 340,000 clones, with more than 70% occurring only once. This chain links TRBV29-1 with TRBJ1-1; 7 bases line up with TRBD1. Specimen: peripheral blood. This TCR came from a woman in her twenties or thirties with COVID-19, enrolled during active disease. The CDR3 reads CSGRTGNTEAFF. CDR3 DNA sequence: TGCAGCGGCCGGACAGGGAACACTGAAGCTTTCTTT.